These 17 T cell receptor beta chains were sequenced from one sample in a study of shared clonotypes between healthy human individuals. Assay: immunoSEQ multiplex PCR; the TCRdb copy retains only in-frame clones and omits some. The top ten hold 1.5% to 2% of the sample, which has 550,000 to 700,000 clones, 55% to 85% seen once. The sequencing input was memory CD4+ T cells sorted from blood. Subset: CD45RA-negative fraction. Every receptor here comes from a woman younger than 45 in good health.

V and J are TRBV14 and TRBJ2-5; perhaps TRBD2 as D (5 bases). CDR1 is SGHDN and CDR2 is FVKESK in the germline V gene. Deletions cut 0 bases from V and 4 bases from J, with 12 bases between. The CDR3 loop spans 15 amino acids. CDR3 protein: CASSQDGPGVETQYF. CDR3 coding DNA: TGTGCCAGCAGCCAAGATGGGCCCGGGGTAGAGACCCAGTACTTC.

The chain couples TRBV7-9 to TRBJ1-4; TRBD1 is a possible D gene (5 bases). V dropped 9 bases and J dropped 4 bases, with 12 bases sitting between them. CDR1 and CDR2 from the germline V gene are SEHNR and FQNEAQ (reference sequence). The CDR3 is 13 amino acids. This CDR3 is CASNRRNNEKLFF. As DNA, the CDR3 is TGTGCCAGTAACAGGCGGAATAATGAAAAACTGTTTTTT.

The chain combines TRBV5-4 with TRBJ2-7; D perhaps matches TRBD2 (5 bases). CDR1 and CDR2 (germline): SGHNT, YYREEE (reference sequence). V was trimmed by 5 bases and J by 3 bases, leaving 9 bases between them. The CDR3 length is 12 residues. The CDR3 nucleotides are TGTGCCAGCAGGTTCGACTACTACGAGCAGTACTTC. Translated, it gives CASRFDYYEQYF.

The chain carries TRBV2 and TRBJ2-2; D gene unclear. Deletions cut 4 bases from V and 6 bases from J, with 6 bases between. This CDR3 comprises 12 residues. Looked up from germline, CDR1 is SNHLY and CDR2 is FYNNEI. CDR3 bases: TGTGCCAGCAGTGTGGGGTCCGGGGAGCTGTTTTTT. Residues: CASSVGSGELFF.

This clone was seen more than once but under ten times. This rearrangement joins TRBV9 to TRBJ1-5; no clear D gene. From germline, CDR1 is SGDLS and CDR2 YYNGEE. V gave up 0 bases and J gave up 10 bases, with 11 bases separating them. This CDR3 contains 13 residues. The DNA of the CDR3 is TGTGCCAGCAGCGTAGATTCAGCCAGCCCCCAGCATTTT. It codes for CASSVDSASPQHF.

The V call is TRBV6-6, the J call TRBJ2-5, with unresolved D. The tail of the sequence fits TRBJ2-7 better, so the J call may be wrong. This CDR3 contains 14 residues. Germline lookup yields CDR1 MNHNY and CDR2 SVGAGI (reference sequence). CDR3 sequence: CASKVGQAVYEQYF. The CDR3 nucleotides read TGTGCCAGCAAAGTAGGGCAGGCTGTCTACGAGCAGTACTTC.

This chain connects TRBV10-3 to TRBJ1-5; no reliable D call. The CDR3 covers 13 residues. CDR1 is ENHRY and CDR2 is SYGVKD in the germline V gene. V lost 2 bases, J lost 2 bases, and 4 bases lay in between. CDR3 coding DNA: TGTGCCATCAGTGAGACAGGCAATCAGCCCCAGCATTTT. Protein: CAISETGNQPQHF.

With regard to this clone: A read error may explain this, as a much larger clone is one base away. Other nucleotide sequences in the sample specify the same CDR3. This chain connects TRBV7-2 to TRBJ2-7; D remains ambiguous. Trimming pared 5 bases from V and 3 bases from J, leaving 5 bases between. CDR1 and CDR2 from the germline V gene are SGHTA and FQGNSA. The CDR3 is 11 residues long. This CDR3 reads CASSRNYEQYF. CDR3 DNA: TGTGCCAGCAGCCGCAACTACGAGCAGTACTTC.

The chain's CDR3 is CASSLDRFNTEAFF. The CDR3 nucleotides are TGTGCCAGCAGCCTCGACAGATTCAACACTGAAGCTTTCTTT. This chain links TRBV7-9 with TRBJ1-1; tentatively, D is TRBD1 (5 bases). With 5 bases removed from V and 2 bases from J, the gap between germline ends came to 12 bases. Germline CDR1 is SEHNR and CDR2 is FQNEAQ (reference sequence). The CDR3 has 14 residues.

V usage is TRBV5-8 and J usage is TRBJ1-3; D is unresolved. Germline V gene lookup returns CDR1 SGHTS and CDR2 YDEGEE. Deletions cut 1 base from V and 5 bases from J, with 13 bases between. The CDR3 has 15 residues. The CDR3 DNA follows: TGTGCCAGCAGCTTGAAACGGAGTCGGAGAAACACCATATATTTT. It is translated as CASSLKRSRRNTIYF. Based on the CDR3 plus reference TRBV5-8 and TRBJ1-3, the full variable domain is EAGVTQSPTHLIKTRGQQATLRCSPISGHTSVYWYQQALGLGLQFLLWYDEGEERNRGNFPPRFSGRQFPNYSSELNVNALELEDSALYLCASSLKRSRRNTIYFGEGSWLTVV.

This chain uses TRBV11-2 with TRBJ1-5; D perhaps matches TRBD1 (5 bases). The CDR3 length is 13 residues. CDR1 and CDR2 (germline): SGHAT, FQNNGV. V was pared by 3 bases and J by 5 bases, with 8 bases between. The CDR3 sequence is CASSFQGDQPQHF. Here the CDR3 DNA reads TGTGCCAGCAGCTTTCAGGGTGATCAGCCCCAGCATTTT.

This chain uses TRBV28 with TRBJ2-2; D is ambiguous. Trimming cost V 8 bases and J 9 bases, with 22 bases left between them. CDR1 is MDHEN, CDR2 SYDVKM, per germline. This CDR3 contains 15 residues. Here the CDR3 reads CASESPVSLGRELFF. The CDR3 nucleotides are TGTGCCAGCGAATCTCCAGTCAGCTTGGGGAGGGAGCTGTTTTTT.

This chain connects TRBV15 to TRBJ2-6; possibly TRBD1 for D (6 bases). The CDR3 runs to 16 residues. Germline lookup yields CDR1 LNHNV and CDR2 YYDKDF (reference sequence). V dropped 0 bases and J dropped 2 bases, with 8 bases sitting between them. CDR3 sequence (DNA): TGTGCCACCAGCAGAGATAGACAGGCTGGGGCCAACGTCCTGACTTTC. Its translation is CATSRDRQAGANVLTF.

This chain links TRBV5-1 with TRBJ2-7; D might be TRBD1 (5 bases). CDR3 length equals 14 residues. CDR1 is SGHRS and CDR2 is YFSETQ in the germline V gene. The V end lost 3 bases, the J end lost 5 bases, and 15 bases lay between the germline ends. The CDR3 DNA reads TGCGCCAGCAGCTGGGGTACCCAGGGCAACGAGCAGTACTTC. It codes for CASSWGTQGNEQYF.

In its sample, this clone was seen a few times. The CDR3 protein is CASSPPYPRGAFF. The CDR3 nucleotides read TGTGCCAGCAGTCCCCCGTACCCCCGAGGAGCTTTCTTT. This rearrangement joins TRBV28 to TRBJ1-1; D remains ambiguous. V lost 5 bases and J 10 bases, leaving 17 bases between the germline ends. In germline, CDR1 is MDHEN, CDR2 SYDVKM. The CDR3 extends over 13 amino acids.

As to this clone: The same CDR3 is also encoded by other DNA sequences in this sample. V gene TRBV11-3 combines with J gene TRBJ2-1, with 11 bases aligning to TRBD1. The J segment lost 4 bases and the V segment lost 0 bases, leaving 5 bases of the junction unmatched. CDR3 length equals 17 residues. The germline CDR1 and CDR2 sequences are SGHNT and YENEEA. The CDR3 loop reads CASSLDSGTGGYNEQFF. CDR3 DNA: TGTGCCAGCAGCTTAGATTCCGGGACAGGGGGATACAATGAGCAGTTCTTC. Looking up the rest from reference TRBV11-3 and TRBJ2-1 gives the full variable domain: EAGVVQSPRYKIIEKKQPVAFWCNPISGHNTLYWYLQNLGQGPELLIRYENEEAVDDSQLPKDRFSAERLKGVDSTLKIQPAELGDSAVYLCASSLDSGTGGYNEQFFGPGTRLTVL.

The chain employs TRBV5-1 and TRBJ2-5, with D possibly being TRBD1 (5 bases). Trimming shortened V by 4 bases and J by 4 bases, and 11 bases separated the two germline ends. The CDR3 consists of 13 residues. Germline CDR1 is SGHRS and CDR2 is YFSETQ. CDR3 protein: CASSAIGAETQYF. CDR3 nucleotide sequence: TGCGCCAGCAGCGCTATAGGGGCAGAGACCCAGTACTTC.